One sample yielded the 2 T cell receptor beta chains listed below, sequenced in a study of T cells expressing NK-cell markers. TCRdb reworked the 5' RACE reads into one entry per CDR3 protein, no DNA. This sample lists 500,000 to 700,000 distinct CDR3 sequences; its ten largest clones have under 4.5%. Sequencing was carried out using blood T cells: a sorted CD56 or NKG2C T cell subset, CD4+ or CD8+ T cells, or bulk PBMC T cells (not recorded which). The receptors derive from a man younger than 35 in good health.

The chain couples TRBV3-1 to TRBJ2-3; absent DNA, TCRdb's TRBD1 call cannot be checked. The length of the CDR3 is 13 residues. Looked up from germline, CDR1 is LGHDT and CDR2 is YNNKEL (reference sequence). The CDR3 loop reads CASRDRSTDTQYF.

The genes are TRBV2 and TRBJ2-1; TCRdb returns TRBD2, unconfirmable since there is no DNA. CDR3 size: 15 residues. CDR1 is SNHLY, CDR2 FYNNEI, per germline. The CDR3 loop reads CASRAGLSMGNEQFF.